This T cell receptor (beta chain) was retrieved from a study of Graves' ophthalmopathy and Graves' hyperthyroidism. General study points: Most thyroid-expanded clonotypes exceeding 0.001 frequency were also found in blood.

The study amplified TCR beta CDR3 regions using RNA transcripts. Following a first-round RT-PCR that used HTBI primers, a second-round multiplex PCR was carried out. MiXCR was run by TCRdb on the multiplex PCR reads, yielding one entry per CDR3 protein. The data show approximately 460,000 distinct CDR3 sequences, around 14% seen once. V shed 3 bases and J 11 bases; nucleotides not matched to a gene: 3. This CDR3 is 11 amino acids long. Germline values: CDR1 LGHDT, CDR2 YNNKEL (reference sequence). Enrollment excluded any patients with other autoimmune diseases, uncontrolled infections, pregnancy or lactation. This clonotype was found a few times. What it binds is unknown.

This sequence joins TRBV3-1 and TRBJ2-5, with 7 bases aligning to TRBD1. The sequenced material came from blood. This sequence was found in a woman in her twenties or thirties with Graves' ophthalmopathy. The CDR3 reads CASSHRDRQYF. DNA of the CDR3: TGTGCCAGCAGCCACCGGGACAGACAGTACTTC.